The 20 T cell receptor beta chains given below trace back to one sample, sequenced in a study of CD8 T cells in ankylosing spondylitis (dated by TCRdb to about 2017). Preparation of the library involved 5' RACE. Sequencing relied on an Illumina HiSeq 2500. TCRdb reran the public reads through fastp at Q25 and MiXCR, keeping productive beta chains. Entries are consolidated by CDR3 protein sequence, retaining the most common genes and DNA. This sample gives 290,000 or so distinct CDR3 sequences in total; more than 20% of them show up just once. The ten largest clones represent about 4% of the sample. Sequencing used blood, either unsorted or a sorted T cell fraction (not recorded which). The receptors derive from a female donor with ankylosing spondylitis or in good health (not recorded which).

This clonotype has just a few counts. V gene TRBV28 combines with J gene TRBJ2-5; D is undetermined. CDR1 and CDR2 from the germline V gene are MDHEN and SYDVKM. V was cut by 6 bases and J by 7 bases, with 9 bases left in between. CDR3 length equals 11 residues. For the CDR3, the DNA is TGTGCCAGCAGACAAGTAGGGACCCAGTACTTC. It codes for CASRQVGTQYF.

This clonotype has just a few counts. The rearrangement joins TRBV12-3 or TRBV12-4 to TRBJ1-1; the D gene is possibly TRBD1 (5 bases). This CDR3 comprises 13 residues. The V end lost 5 bases, the J end lost 5 bases, and 12 bases lay between the germline ends. The CDR3 region has the DNA TGTGCCAGCAGTGATAAGGGGAGGACTGAAGCTTTCTTT. It is translated as CASSDKGRTEAFF.

A few counts support this clonotype. The chain joins TRBV10-3 to TRBJ2-5; no clear D gene. This CDR3 region has 13 residues. The V end was cut by 4 bases, the J end by 7 bases, with 13 bases between. CDR1 ENHRY and CDR2 SYGVKD come from the germline V gene. The CDR3 reads CAISVARDATQYF. CDR3 DNA: TGTGCCATCAGTGTGGCTAGGGATGCGACCCAGTACTTC.

This clonotype was counted many times. This chain links TRBV18 with TRBJ2-1; D perhaps matches TRBD2 (5 bases). Germline CDR1 is KGHSH and CDR2 is LQKENI. V lost 4 bases, J lost 5 bases, and 15 bases lay in between. This CDR3 is 15 amino acids long. The CDR3 here is CASSLRTGFDNEQFF. For the CDR3, the DNA is TGTGCCAGCTCACTCCGGACGGGGTTTGACAATGAGCAGTTCTTC. The full variable domain, completed using reference TRBV18 and TRBJ2-1, is NAGVMQNPRHLVRRRGQEARLRCSPMKGHSHVYWYRQLPEEGLKFMVYLQKENIIDESGMPKERFSAEFPKEGPSILRIQQVVRGDSAAYFCASSLRTGFDNEQFFGPGTRLTVL.

At least ten counts were recorded for this clonotype. The chain combines TRBV12-3 or TRBV12-4 with TRBJ1-1, with D possibly TRBD1 on 5 matching bases. Trimming removed 5 bases at V and 5 bases at J, with 9 bases between. This CDR3 has 12 amino acids. CDR3: CASSLWGTEAFF. CDR3 nucleotides: TGTGCCAGCAGTCTGTGGGGGACTGAAGCTTTCTTT.

The chain employs TRBV25-1 and TRBJ1-4; D not resolved. The V end lost 2 bases, the J end lost 3 bases, and 10 bases lay between the germline ends. CDR3 size: 15 residues. The germline V gene encodes CDR1 MGHDK and CDR2 SYGVNS. For the CDR3, the DNA is TGTGCCAGCAGTGAAATCGGGTACCCTAATGAAAAACTGTTTTTT. Its translation is CASSEIGYPNEKLFF.

CDR3 in DNA: TGCAGCGTTGCAGCCCAGGTATACACTGAAGCTTTCTTT. This codes for CSVAAQVYTEAFF. The V and J genes are TRBV29-1 and TRBJ1-1, with D hard to call. Germline V lookup: CDR1 SQVTM, CDR2 ANQGSEA. The germline V and J ends were trimmed by 4 bases and 3 bases, with 12 bases remaining between them. This CDR3 has 13 amino acids. The whole variable domain, remainder taken from reference TRBV29-1 and TRBJ1-1, is SAVISQKPSRDICQRGTSLTIQCQVDSQVTMMFWYRQQPGQSLTLIATANQGSEATYESGFVIDKFPISRPNLTFSTLTVSNMSPEDSSIYLCSVAAQVYTEAFFGQGTRLTVV.

This chain links TRBV9 with TRBJ2-7; TRBD2 aligns across 9 bases. The trim removed 3 bases at V and 5 bases at J, leaving 6 bases unmatched. CDR3 length equals 14 residues. From germline, CDR1 is SGDLS and CDR2 YYNGEE. CDR3 coding DNA: TGTGCCAGCAGCGCGACCGGGACTAGCAACGAGCAGTACTTC. It translates to CASSATGTSNEQYF.

The gene calls are TRBV6-2 or TRBV6-3 and TRBJ2-3, with 7 bases fitting TRBD1. Germline CDR1 reads MNHEY; CDR2 reads SVGEGT. V shed 5 bases, J shed 9 bases, and the junction held 5 bases outside the gene matches. The CDR3 is 12 amino acids. The DNA of the CDR3 is TGTGCCAGCAGTACTACAGGGGAGACGCAGTATTTT. This translates into CASSTTGETQYF.

The CDR3 here is CASSDTGLAKNIQYF. The CDR3 nucleotides are TGTGCCAGCAGCGATACAGGATTAGCCAAAAACATTCAGTACTTC. The chain combines TRBV12-3 or TRBV12-4 with TRBJ2-4, with D perhaps matching TRBD1 (5 bases). The V end was cut by 6 bases, the J end by 0 bases, with 12 bases between. The CDR3 runs 15 residues.

In its sample, this clonotype was seen a few times. The chain links TRBV12-3 or TRBV12-4 to TRBJ1-6; D not certain. V lost 5 bases to trimming and J lost 13 bases, with 12 bases between them. This CDR3 has 12 residues. The CDR3: CASSPGHPPLHF. In DNA, the CDR3 is TGTGCCAGCAGTCCGGGCCATCCGCCCCTCCACTTT.

The rearrangement joins TRBV20-1 to TRBJ2-3; D unresolved. CDR1 DFQATT and CDR2 SNEGSKA come from the germline V gene (reference sequence). CDR3 length: 12 amino acids. The V gene lost 0 bases and the J gene lost 3 bases, with 4 bases spanning the gap. In DNA form, the CDR3 reads TGCAGTGCTAGAGATCTAACAGATACGCAGTATTTT. Protein product: CSARDLTDTQYF.

The chain couples TRBV7-6 to TRBJ2-5; TRBD1 is a possible D gene (6 bases). The V and J ends lost 1 base and 2 bases respectively, with 14 bases between them. In germline, CDR1 is SGHVS, CDR2 FNYEAQ. The CDR3 has 16 amino acids. The CDR3 loop is CASSLVRGRGQETQYF. The CDR3 nucleotides are TGTGCCAGCAGCTTAGTGAGGGGTAGGGGGCAAGAGACCCAGTACTTC.

This clonotype was found many times. This chain uses TRBV20-1 with TRBJ2-3; 10 bases match TRBD1. V gave up 5 bases and J gave up 3 bases; unmatched junction bases: 5. CDR1 and CDR2 (germline): DFQATT, SNEGSKA (reference sequence). This CDR3 has 14 residues. CDR3 residues: CSAYGTGATDTQYF. The CDR3 DNA is TGCAGTGCTTACGGGACAGGGGCGACAGATACGCAGTATTTT.

As for this clonotype: This may arise from a read error, as a much more abundant clone is one base away. The genes are TRBV25-1 and TRBJ1-2; D uncertain. CDR3 length: 14 amino acids. Germline V CDR1 and CDR2: MGHDK, SYGVNS. The CDR3 coding sequence is TGTGCCCGCAGTGCTAGGCTGGGGAACTATGGCTACACCTTC. As protein: CARSARLGNYGYTF.

This clonotype was recorded a few times. This chain uses TRBV28 with TRBJ1-3; tentative D call: TRBD1 (6 bases). The V gene's germline CDR1 is MDHEN and CDR2 SYDVKM. V was trimmed by 6 bases and J by 3 bases, leaving 15 bases between them. The CDR3 spans 15 residues. DNA for the CDR3: TGTGCCAGCAGCCCCGGGGGGGGGCTTGGAAACACCATATATTTT. Residues: CASSPGGGLGNTIYF.

At least ten counts were recorded for this clonotype. The chain uses TRBV20-1 and TRBJ1-2; 9 bases are shared with TRBD1. V dropped 4 bases and J dropped 4; count of bases not matched to a gene: 7. In germline, CDR1 is DFQATT, CDR2 SNEGSKA (reference sequence). CDR3 length: 14 amino acids. The CDR3, as DNA: TGCAGTGCTATGGCGGGGGGACAGGGCTATGGCTACACCTTC. Translating gives CSAMAGGQGYGYTF.

The J gene is TRBJ2-2, the V gene TRBV20-1; D may be TRBD2 (6 bases). The CDR3 loop spans 16 amino acids. V lost 0 bases to trimming and J lost 5 bases, with 16 bases between them. The germline CDR1 and CDR2 sequences are DFQATT and SNEGSKA (reference sequence). The CDR3 coding sequence is TGCAGTGCTAGAGATCCGGGACTTGAACCAACCGGGGAGCTGTTTTTT. Translated, it gives CSARDPGLEPTGELFF.

The chain has TRBV30 and TRBJ2-5; 8 bases are shared with TRBD1. The V and J ends lost 5 bases and 5 bases, in that order; junction bases with no gene match: 10. The CDR3 is 14 residues long. Germline V gene lookup returns CDR1 GTSNPN and CDR2 SVGIG (reference sequence). The CDR3 reads CAWGRRGRWETQYF. The DNA of the CDR3 is TGTGCCTGGGGACGCAGGGGGCGGTGGGAGACCCAGTACTTC.

In this sample, this clonotype turned up a few times. This chain connects TRBV15 to TRBJ2-5; the match to TRBD1 covers 11 bases. Germline loops: CDR1 LNHNV, CDR2 YYDKDF (reference sequence). The CDR3 totals 16 residues. V was clipped by 1 base and J by 2 bases; unmatched bases: 3. The CDR3 region is CATSRAGTGGQETQYF. Written as DNA, the CDR3 is TGTGCCACCAGCAGAGCCGGGACAGGGGGGCAAGAGACCCAGTACTTC.